This entry is about one T cell receptor (beta chain). The data were obtained in a study of blood T cell repertoires in COVID-19. Turning to the study itself: Italy, Spain and the United States were the sources of the convalescent and acute COVID-19 samples. Sources were T cells, B-cell-depleted T cells, or PBMCs; the material itself was cDNA or gDNA.

V shed 10 bases, J shed 10 bases, and the junction held 18 bases outside the gene matches. In germline, CDR1 is LGHDT, CDR2 YNNKEL (reference sequence). This CDR3 has 14 residues. Original processing notes: Estimation of nucleated cell counts relied on the amplification of reference gene primers. Data came from immunoSEQ multiplex PCR; TCRdb stores just in-frame clones and leaves some out. That table supplies the V and J calls and clone size; D and trimming were determined from the DNA. The sample lists some 220,000 clones, approximately 80% occurring once. V and J are TRBV3-1 (or the pseudogene TRBV3-2) and TRBJ1-1; 7 bases match TRBD1. The sequence derives from a human donor in a cohort sampled during active COVID-19. The sequenced sample was peripheral blood. DNA for the CDR3: TGTGCCACTCAGACAGGGCCTATTTTTCAGGGAGCTTTCTTT. Its protein product is CATQTGPIFQGAFF.